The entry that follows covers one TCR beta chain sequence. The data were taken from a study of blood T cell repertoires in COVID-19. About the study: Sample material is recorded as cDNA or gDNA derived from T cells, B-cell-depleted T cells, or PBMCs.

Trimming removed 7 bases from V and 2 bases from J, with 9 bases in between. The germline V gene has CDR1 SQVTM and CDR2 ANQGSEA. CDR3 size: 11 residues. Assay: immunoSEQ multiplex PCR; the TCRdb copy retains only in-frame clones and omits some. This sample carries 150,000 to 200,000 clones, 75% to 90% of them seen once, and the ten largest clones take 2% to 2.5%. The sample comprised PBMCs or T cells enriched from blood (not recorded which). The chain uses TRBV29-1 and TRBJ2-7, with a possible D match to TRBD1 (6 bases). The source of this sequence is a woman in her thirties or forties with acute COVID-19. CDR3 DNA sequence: TGCAGCGCTGGACAGACCTACGAGCAGTACTTC. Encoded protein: CSAGQTYEQYF.